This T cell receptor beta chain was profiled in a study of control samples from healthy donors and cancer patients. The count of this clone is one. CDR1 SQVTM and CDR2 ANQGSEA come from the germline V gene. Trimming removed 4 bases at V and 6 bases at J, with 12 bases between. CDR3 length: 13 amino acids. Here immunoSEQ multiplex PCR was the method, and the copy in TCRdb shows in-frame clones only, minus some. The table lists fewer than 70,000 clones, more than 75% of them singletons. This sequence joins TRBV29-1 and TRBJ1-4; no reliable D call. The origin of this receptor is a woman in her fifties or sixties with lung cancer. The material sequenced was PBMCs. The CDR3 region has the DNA TGCAGCGTTGGAAGGGCTTTAGATGAAAAACTGTTTTTT. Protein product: CSVGRALDEKLFF. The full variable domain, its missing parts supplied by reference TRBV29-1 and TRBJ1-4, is SAVISQKPSRDICQRGTSLTIQCQVDSQVTMMFWYRQQPGQSLTLIATANQGSEATYESGFVIDKFPISRPNLTFSTLTVSNMSPEDSSIYLCSVGRALDEKLFFGSGTQLSVL.